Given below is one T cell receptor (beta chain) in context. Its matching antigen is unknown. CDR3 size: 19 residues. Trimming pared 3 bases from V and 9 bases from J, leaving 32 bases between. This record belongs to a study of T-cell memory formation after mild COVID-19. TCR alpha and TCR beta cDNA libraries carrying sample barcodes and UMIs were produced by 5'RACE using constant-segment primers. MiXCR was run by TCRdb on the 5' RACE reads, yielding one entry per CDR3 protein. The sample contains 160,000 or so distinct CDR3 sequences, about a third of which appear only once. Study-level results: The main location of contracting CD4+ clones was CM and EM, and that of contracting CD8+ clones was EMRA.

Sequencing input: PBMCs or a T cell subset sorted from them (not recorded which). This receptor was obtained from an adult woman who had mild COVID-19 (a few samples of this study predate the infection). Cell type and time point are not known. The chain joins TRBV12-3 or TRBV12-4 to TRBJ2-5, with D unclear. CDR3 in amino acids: CASSFPSRGSPSKSSAQYF. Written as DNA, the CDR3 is TGTGCCAGCAGTTTTCCCTCCCGAGGATCCCCCTCAAAGAGTTCGGCCCAGTACTTC.